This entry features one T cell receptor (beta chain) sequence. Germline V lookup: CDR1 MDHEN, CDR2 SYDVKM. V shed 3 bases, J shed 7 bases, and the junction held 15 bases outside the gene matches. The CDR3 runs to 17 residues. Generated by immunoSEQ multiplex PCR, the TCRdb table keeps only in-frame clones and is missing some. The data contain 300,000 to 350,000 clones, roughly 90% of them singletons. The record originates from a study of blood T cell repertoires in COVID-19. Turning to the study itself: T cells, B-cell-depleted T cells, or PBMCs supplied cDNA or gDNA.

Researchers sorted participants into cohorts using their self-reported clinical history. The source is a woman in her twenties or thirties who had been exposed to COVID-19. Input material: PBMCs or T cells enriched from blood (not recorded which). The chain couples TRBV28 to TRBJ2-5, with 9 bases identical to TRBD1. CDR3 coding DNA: TGTGCCAGCAGTTTGCCATCTACCGGGACAGGGTTCGGGACCCAGTACTTC. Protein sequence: CASSLPSTGTGFGTQYF. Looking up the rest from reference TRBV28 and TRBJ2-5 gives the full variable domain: DVKVTQSSRYLVKRTGEKVFLECVQDMDHENMFWYRQDPGLGLRLIYFSYDVKMKEKGDIPEGYSVSREKKERFSLILESASTNQTSMYLCASSLPSTGTGFGTQYFGPGTRLLVL.